This entry lists 29 T cell receptor beta chains sequenced from one sample in a study of response to subunit inactivated influenza vaccine. TCRdb re-called the RT-PCR reads with MiXCR, one entry per CDR3 protein. The sample lists 560,000 or so distinct CDR3 sequences; roughly 8.2% were seen once. The specimen was PBMCs from blood, collected roughly 24 months after vaccination. These receptor sequences come from a man aged 45-69 years who received an inactivated influenza vaccine.

This clonotype was counted ten times or more. V and J are TRBV4-2 and TRBJ1-3; D unresolved. The CDR3 is 15 residues long. CDR1 is LGHNA, CDR2 YNFKEQ, per germline. Trimming left V 4 bases short and J 9 bases short, with 19 bases between. This chain's CDR3 is CASSLDAALGSTIYF. DNA of the CDR3: TGTGCCAGCAGCCTGGATGCCGCCTTGGGATCCACCATATATTTT.

This clonotype was observed a handful of times. The rearrangement uses TRBV10-3 and TRBJ2-3; D remains ambiguous. The germline CDR1 and CDR2 sequences are ENHRY and SYGVKD. CDR3 length equals 12 residues. The V end was cut by 6 bases, the J end by 2 bases, with 6 bases between. CDR3 bases: TGTGCCATCAGGACTGCCACAGATACGCAGTATTTT. Translation: CAIRTATDTQYF.

This clonotype has just one count. The junction departs from the called germline gene at one end, perhaps through a read error. The chain couples TRBV2 to TRBJ2-1, with TRBD2 as a possible D gene (5 bases). The germline gives CDR1 SNHLY, CDR2 FYNNEI. This CDR3 is 14 amino acids long. The CDR3: CASSTRVTYKEQFF. CDR3 nucleotide sequence: TGTGCCAGCAGTACGCGGGTGACCTACAAAGAGCAGTTCTTC.

This clonotype has more than one count but fewer than ten. The chain links TRBV7-2 to TRBJ1-1; D may be TRBD1 (6 bases). The CDR3 is made up of 13 amino acids. The germline V gene encodes CDR1 SGHTA and CDR2 FQGNSA. V was pared by 1 base and J by 8 bases, with 11 bases between. CDR3 sequence (DNA): TGTGCCAGCAGCTTAGTTTCCGGGGGCGAAGCTTTCTTT. Encoded protein: CASSLVSGGEAFF.

This clonotype was counted only a few times. The chain has TRBV28 and TRBJ2-2; D gene unclear. The CDR3 consists of 12 residues. Trimming left V 6 bases short and J 8 bases short, with 10 bases between. The germline V gene has CDR1 MDHEN and CDR2 SYDVKM. CDR3 bases: TGTGCCAGCAGCCGCAACGTAGGGGAGCTGTTTTTT. Translating it yields CASSRNVGELFF.

This clonotype has only a few counts. The gene calls are TRBV4-3 and TRBJ2-7; TRBD1 or TRBD2 may be the D gene (5 bases each). The V gene lost 1 base and the J gene lost 2 bases, with 9 bases spanning the gap. The CDR3 consists of 14 residues. From germline, CDR1 is LGHNA and CDR2 YSLEER. This chain's CDR3 is CASSQALGPYEQYF. CDR3 bases: TGCGCCAGCAGCCAAGCCCTGGGACCCTACGAGCAGTACTTC.

This clonotype has only a few counts. This chain uses TRBV6-1 with TRBJ2-7; the match to TRBD1 covers 9 bases. Losses at the gene ends were 5 bases for V and 7 bases for J; bases not matched to a gene: 12. The germline V gene has CDR1 MNHNS and CDR2 SASEGT. The CDR3 runs to 15 residues. In DNA form, the CDR3 reads TGTGCCAGCAGTAAACCGGGACAGGGTTTACGTGAGCAGTACTTC. Translated, it gives CASSKPGQGLREQYF.

The chain uses TRBV9 and TRBJ1-1; a possible D gene is TRBD1 (6 bases). The germline V gene has CDR1 SGDLS and CDR2 YYNGEE. V lost 3 bases and J 0 bases, leaving 15 bases between the germline ends. The CDR3 is made up of 16 amino acids. CDR3 residues: CASSAPTGLMNTEAFF. The CDR3 DNA sequence: TGTGCCAGCAGCGCACCAACAGGGCTCATGAACACTGAAGCTTTCTTT.

This sequence joins TRBV20-1 and TRBJ2-5; 8 bases align to TRBD2. The CDR3 sequence is 14 residues long. The V gene's germline CDR1 is DFQATT and CDR2 SNEGSKA (reference sequence). With V trimmed by 3 bases and J by 2 bases, 5 bases remained unmatched. The CDR3 protein is CSASRTSRQETQYF. CDR3 nucleotides: TGCAGTGCTAGTCGGACTAGCAGGCAAGAGACCCAGTACTTC.

This clonotype was picked up a small number of times. The V call is TRBV4-1, the J call TRBJ1-1; TRBD1 is a possible D gene (6 bases). Deletions cut 1 base from V and 7 bases from J, with 10 bases between. The CDR3 totals 13 residues. Germline V lookup: CDR1 MGHRA, CDR2 YSYEKL. CDR3 nucleotides: TGCGCCAGCAGCCAAGGGAAGGACAGTGAAGCTTTCTTT. Its translation: CASSQGKDSEAFF.

V and J are TRBV7-6 and TRBJ2-1; 9 bases agree with TRBD2. J was trimmed by 0 bases and V by 4 bases; bases with no gene match: 4. The germline gives CDR1 SGHVS, CDR2 FNYEAQ. The CDR3 length is 16 residues. As DNA, the CDR3 is TGTGCCAGCAGCTACAGCGGGAGGAGCTCCTACAATGAGCAGTTCTTC. It yields the protein CASSYSGRSSYNEQFF.

This chain uses TRBV7-2 with TRBJ2-7, with D perhaps matching TRBD1 (6 bases). CDR3 size: 17 residues. Trimming took off 5 bases at V and 2 bases at J, with 22 bases between the two ends. Germline V lookup: CDR1 SGHTA, CDR2 FQGNSA. CDR3 DNA sequence: TGTGCCAGCAGCCAAAGACGTGACAGGCAATTCACCTACGAGCAGTACTTC. This gives the protein CASSQRRDRQFTYEQYF.

This clonotype was seen repeatedly, ten times or more. The gene calls are TRBV6-2 or TRBV6-3 and TRBJ2-3; D remains ambiguous. CDR1 and CDR2 from the germline V gene are MNHEY and SVGEGT. V lost 7 bases, J lost 2 bases, and 10 bases lay in between. CDR3 length: 13 amino acids. The CDR3 is CASTDGSTDTQYF. The DNA of the CDR3 is TGTGCCAGCACTGACGGTTCCACAGATACGCAGTATTTT.

This clonotype appeared many times. The V and J genes are TRBV20-1 and TRBJ2-3; TRBD2 agrees at 13 bases. V lost 2 bases and J lost 4; bases outside the gene matches: 12. The V gene's germline CDR1 is DFQATT and CDR2 SNEGSKA (reference sequence). This CDR3 is 18 amino acids long. The CDR3 DNA sequence: TGCAGTGCTAGACGAACCCCCACTAGCGGGGGGGCCGCAGATACGCAGTATTTT. Protein sequence: CSARRTPTSGGAADTQYF.

J is TRBJ2-2 and V is TRBV4-1; 9 bases are shared with TRBD1. The length of the CDR3 is 14 residues. The J segment lost 8 bases and the V segment lost 7 bases, leaving 8 bases of the junction unmatched. In germline, CDR1 is MGHRA, CDR2 YSYEKL. As DNA, the CDR3 is TGCGCCAGCACCCGTGGACAGGGGACGGGGGAGCTGTTTTTT. Its translation is CASTRGQGTGELFF.

This chain connects TRBV20-1 to TRBJ1-2; D is unresolved. This CDR3 spans 12 amino acids. CDR1 is DFQATT and CDR2 is SNEGSKA in the germline V gene (reference sequence). Trimming removed 5 bases from V and 5 bases from J, with 12 bases in between. CDR3 nucleotide sequence: TGCAGTGCTTACTTACCGGGGTATGGCTACACCTTC. This gives the protein CSAYLPGYGYTF.

V gene TRBV11-2 combines with J gene TRBJ2-3, with 7 bases fitting TRBD1. Trimming took 1 base from V and 8 from J; bases not matched to a gene: 6. The CDR3 extends over 14 amino acids. Germline CDR1 SGHAT, CDR2 FQNNGV. The CDR3 nucleotides read TGTGCCAGCAGCTTAGCCCAGGGGGTCGGTACGCAGTATTTT. Residues: CASSLAQGVGTQYF.

This clonotype was recorded at least ten times. V is TRBV20-1 and J is TRBJ2-1, with 7 bases fitting TRBD2. Per germline, CDR1 DFQATT and CDR2 SNEGSKA (reference sequence). V lost 6 bases, J lost 7 bases, and 15 bases stayed unmatched. The CDR3 covers 15 residues. CDR3 amino acids: CSAPGASLGGNEQFF. The CDR3 bases are TGCAGTGCCCCTGGGGCTAGCCTGGGGGGGAATGAGCAGTTCTTC.

This rearrangement joins TRBV11-2 to TRBJ2-2; 11 positions agree with TRBD2. From germline, CDR1 is SGHAT and CDR2 FQNNGV. The CDR3 is made up of 15 amino acids. The V segment lost 0 bases and the J segment 6 bases; nucleotides outside the gene matches: 0. The CDR3 DNA reads as TGTGCCAGCAGCTTAGAACTAGCGGGGGCCGGGGAGCTGTTTTTT. Protein sequence: CASSLELAGAGELFF. The variable domain in full, completed from reference TRBV11-2 and TRBJ2-2, reads EAGVAQSPRYKIIEKRQSVAFWCNPISGHATLYWYQQILGQGPKLLIQFQNNGVVDDSQLPKDRFSAERLKGVDSTLKIQPAKLEDSAVYLCASSLELAGAGELFFGEGSRLTVL.

This clonotype was seen a handful of times. This sequence joins TRBV24-1 and TRBJ2-1; D is ambiguous. The CDR3 is 18 amino acids. Trimming stripped 7 bases from V and 1 base from J, with 22 bases between. Per germline, CDR1 KGHDR and CDR2 SFDVKD. The CDR3 reads CATSKGSNPLSSYNEQFF. CDR3 DNA sequence: TGTGCCACCAGCAAAGGGTCGAACCCCCTCTCTTCCTACAATGAGCAGTTCTTC.

The chain recombines TRBV3-1 with TRBJ2-3; no definite D call. Trimming took off 3 bases at V and 3 bases at J, with 10 bases between the two ends. Germline values: CDR1 LGHDT, CDR2 YNNKEL (reference sequence). CDR3 size: 14 residues. This chain's CDR3 is CASSQPSLTDTQYF. The DNA of the CDR3 is TGTGCCAGCAGCCAGCCCTCCCTTACAGATACGCAGTATTTT.

CDR3 in DNA: TGCGCCAGCAGCCAAGATAACAACCTAGCGGAGCCCGGGAGAGGAGGTTACGAGCAGTACTTC. Its protein product is CASSQDNNLAEPGRGGYEQYF. The chain has TRBV4-1 and TRBJ2-7; 7 positions agree with TRBD2. Trimming removed 0 bases from V and 4 bases from J; junction bases left unmatched: 24. The V gene's germline CDR1 is MGHRA and CDR2 YSYEKL. The CDR3 covers 21 residues.

This rearrangement joins TRBV20-1 to TRBJ2-7, with 10 bases lining up with TRBD2. The CDR3 runs to 16 residues. The V and J ends lost 3 bases and 2 bases, in that order; junction bases with no gene match: 10. Per germline, CDR1 DFQATT and CDR2 SNEGSKA (reference sequence). CDR3 nucleotide sequence: TGCAGTGCTAGCCCGCTTCTAGCGGGGGCGACCTACGAGCAGTACTTC. Protein product: CSASPLLAGATYEQYF.

Turning to this clonotype: Sequence at one end of the junction differs from germline and may be a read error. The gene calls are TRBV9 and TRBJ2-7, with TRBD1 matching 7 bases. The CDR3 has 14 amino acids. The germline CDR1 and CDR2 sequences are SGDLS and YYNGEE. The CDR3 protein is CASSVGGTAYERYF. The CDR3 DNA reads TGTGCCAGCAGCGTAGGTGGGACAGCGTACGAGCGGTACTTC. The whole variable domain, remainder taken from reference TRBV9 and TRBJ2-7, is DSGVTQTPKHLITATGQRVTLRCSPRSGDLSVYWYQQSLDQGLQFLIQYYNGEERAKGNILERFSAQQFPDLHSELNLSSLELGDSALYFCASSVGGTAYERYFGPGTRLTVT.

At least ten counts were recorded for this clonotype. The V and J genes are TRBV12-3 or TRBV12-4 and TRBJ2-7, with 11 bases identical to TRBD1. The CDR3 is 14 amino acids. J gave up 2 bases and V 5 bases, and 2 bases lay outside the gene matches. The CDR3 protein is CASSRTGGAYEQYF. The CDR3, as DNA: TGTGCCAGCAGTCGGACAGGGGGCGCCTACGAGCAGTACTTC.

This clonotype was counted between two and nine times. This chain joins TRBV11-3 and TRBJ2-5; TRBD2 matches 10 bases. CDR1 is SGHNT, CDR2 YENEEA, per germline. The CDR3 consists of 18 residues. V lost 5 bases and J lost 5; bases outside the gene matches: 17. CDR3 sequence: CASSPSGASGSWVETQYF. As DNA, the CDR3 is TGTGCCAGCAGCCCATCGGGGGCTAGCGGGAGTTGGGTCGAGACCCAGTACTTC.

This clonotype was observed a few times. This chain links TRBV5-1 with TRBJ2-3; D remains unclear. This CDR3 comprises 16 residues. Germline loops: CDR1 SGHRS, CDR2 YFSETQ. V lost 0 bases and J lost 3, with 14 bases in between. The CDR3 loop reads CASSLATTRSTDTQYF. The CDR3, as DNA: TGCGCCAGCAGCTTGGCAACAACAAGGAGTACAGATACGCAGTATTTT.

This clonotype has a count of ten or more. In DNA form, the CDR3 reads TGCAGCGTTGAATCCCGCTTAGCCAAAAACATTCAGTACTTC. This gives the protein CSVESRLAKNIQYF. V gene TRBV29-1 combines with J gene TRBJ2-4; D is ambiguous. Germline CDR1 and CDR2: SQVTM and ANQGSEA. V lost 2 bases to trimming and J lost 0 bases, with 8 bases between them. The CDR3 is made up of 14 amino acids.

This clonotype was detected a few times. This chain joins TRBV7-9 and TRBJ2-5; 8 bases fit TRBD2. Germline CDR1 SEHNR, CDR2 FQNEAQ (reference sequence). The CDR3 spans 14 residues. V dropped 1 base and J dropped 5; count of bases not matched to a gene: 3. In DNA form, the CDR3 reads TGTGCCAGCAGCTTAGAGCGGGGGCTGGAGACCCAGTACTTC. Translation: CASSLERGLETQYF.